The 23 T cell receptor beta chains below come from one sample, sequenced in a study of blood T cell repertoires in COVID-19 (TCRdb year 2020). The library was obtained by the immunoSEQ multiplex PCR assay. Here the immuneACCESS table is served through TCRdb, limited to in-frame sequences with V and J called. Missing clones are a known gap in these copies; in checked studies unresolved V genes cover under half, and the rest lacks a known reason. Counted in this sample were 110,000 to 150,000 clones; 75% to 90% of them appeared once. Approximately 45% of the sample is in the top ten clones. Input material: peripheral blood. These receptors were obtained from a human donor in a cohort sampled during active COVID-19.

This chain joins TRBV30 and TRBJ2-7; a possible D gene is TRBD1 (6 bases). Germline V CDR1 and CDR2: GTSNPN, SVGIG (reference sequence). With 2 bases removed from V and 5 bases from J, the gap between germline ends came to 13 bases. The CDR3 spans 13 residues. CDR3 DNA sequence: TGTGCCTGGAGTAACAACAGGGCTAACGAGCAGTACGTC. Translating gives CAWSNNRANEQYV.

The chain uses TRBV5-1 and TRBJ1-1; 7 bases map to TRBD1. V dropped 3 bases and J dropped 0; count of bases not matched to a gene: 2. This CDR3 has 14 residues. Germline CDR1 and CDR2: SGHRS and YFSETQ. The CDR3: CASSSQGLNTEAFF. In DNA, the CDR3 is TGCGCCAGCAGCTCACAGGGGTTGAACACTGAAGCTTTCTTT.

The chain combines TRBV5-1 with TRBJ2-4, with D possibly matching TRBD2 (5 bases). V dropped 0 bases and J dropped 9 bases, with 10 bases sitting between them. CDR1 is SGHRS and CDR2 is YFSETQ in the germline V gene. The CDR3 has 13 residues. CDR3 sequence (DNA): TGCGCCAGCAGCTTGGTTCTAGCTGGCATTCAGTACTTC. It yields the protein CASSLVLAGIQYF.

The rearrangement uses TRBV11-2 and TRBJ2-1; 9 bases are shared with TRBD2. Germline V gene sequence: CDR1 SGHAT, CDR2 FQNNGV. V was pared by 4 bases and J by 9 bases, with 7 bases of the junction left unmatched. The CDR3 is 14 residues long. The CDR3, as DNA: TGTGCCAGCAGCTCTTTAGCGGGAGTTTTTGAGCAGTTCTTC. Translating it yields CASSSLAGVFEQFF.

The genes are TRBV12-3 or TRBV12-4 and TRBJ1-2, with D possibly being TRBD1 (5 bases). The ends were cut back, 10 bases at V and 2 bases at J, with 11 bases in the middle. The length of the CDR3 is 12 residues. The CDR3 reads CATDSRNYGYTF. The CDR3, as DNA: TGTGCCACCGACAGTAGGAACTATGGCTACACCTTC.

The rearrangement uses TRBV19 and TRBJ2-2, with 10 bases lining up with TRBD1. The CDR3 contains 15 residues. The germline V gene has CDR1 LNHDA and CDR2 SQIVND (reference sequence). Trimming cost V 4 bases and J 4 bases; bases outside gene matches: 3. CDR3 in amino acids: CASSRTGGVTGELFF. CDR3 nucleotides: TGTGCCAGTAGTAGGACAGGGGGAGTCACCGGGGAGCTGTTTTTT. Full variable domain (outside the CDR3, taken from reference TRBV19 and TRBJ2-2): DGGITQSPKYLFRKEGQNVTLSCEQNLNHDAMYWYRQDPGQGLRLIYYSQIVNDFQKGDIAEGYSVSREKKESFPLTVTSAQKNPTAFYLCASSRTGGVTGELFFGEGSRLTVL.

CDR3 region: CASSILTIYNEQFF. As DNA, the CDR3 is TGTGCCAGCAGCATTCTAACCATCTACAATGAGCAGTTCTTC. This chain connects TRBV7-9 to TRBJ2-1; no clear D gene. The V gene's germline CDR1 is SEHNR and CDR2 FQNEAQ (reference sequence). V shed 5 bases and J shed 3 bases, with 11 bases lying between them. This CDR3 contains 14 residues. Drawing the rest from reference TRBV7-9 and TRBJ2-1, the complete variable domain is DTGVSQNPRHKITKRGQNVTFRCDPISEHNRLYWYRQTLGQGPEFLTYFQNEAQLEKSRLLSDRFSAERPKGSFSTLEIQRTEQGDSAMYLCASSILTIYNEQFFGPGTRLTVL.

This clone showed up just once. The CDR3 loop is CADGTGSSYNEQFF. The DNA for the CDR3 is TGTGCCGATGGGACAGGTAGCTCCTACAATGAGCAGTTCTTC. This chain links TRBV7-9 with TRBJ2-1; 8 bases map to TRBD1. Germline trimming cut 11 bases from V and 0 bases from J; bases unmatched to any gene: 6. Germline lookup yields CDR1 SEHNR and CDR2 FQNEAQ (reference sequence). The CDR3 is made up of 14 amino acids. The whole variable domain, remainder taken from reference TRBV7-9 and TRBJ2-1, is DTGVSQNPRHKITKRGQNVTFRCDPISEHNRLYWYRQTLGQGPEFLTYFQNEAQLEKSRLLSDRFSAERPKGSFSTLEIQRTEQGDSAMYLCADGTGSSYNEQFFGPGTRLTVL.

V usage is TRBV7-9 and J usage is TRBJ1-1; no clear D. Trimming took 5 bases from V and 2 from J, leaving 15 bases between them. CDR1 is SEHNR and CDR2 is FQNEAQ in the germline V gene (reference sequence). There are 15 residues in the CDR3. CDR3 in DNA: TGTGCCAGCAGCCGCTGGACTGGCCCAAACACTGAAGCTTTCTTT. Translated: CASSRWTGPNTEAFF.

The rearrangement uses TRBV5-6 and TRBJ2-2; TRBD2 aligns across 8 bases. This CDR3 region has 15 residues. The germline gives CDR1 SGHDT, CDR2 YYEEEE. J lost 7 bases, V lost 9 bases, and 14 bases had no gene match. CDR3 in amino acids: CATSPGGRMSGELFF. The DNA of the CDR3 is TGTGCCACCTCGCCAGGCGGGAGGATGAGCGGGGAGCTGTTTTTT.

The gene calls are TRBV29-1 and TRBJ2-7; 8 bases line up with TRBD2. Trimming at V came to 6 bases and at J to 2 bases, leaving 6 bases not matched to a gene. CDR1 is SQVTM, CDR2 ANQGSEA, per germline. There are 13 residues in the CDR3. The CDR3: CSVISGMPYEQYV. DNA of the CDR3: TGCAGCGTAATTAGCGGGATGCCCTACGAGCAGTACGTC.

J is TRBJ2-3 and V is TRBV7-2, with 13 nucleotides matching TRBD2. This CDR3 has 18 residues. V gave up 1 base and J gave up 0 bases; unmatched junction bases: 4. CDR1 and CDR2 from the germline V gene are SGHTA and FQGNSA. The CDR3 bases are TGTGCCAGCAGCTTAGAACGGACTAGCGGGGGCAGCACAGATACGCAGTATTTT. As protein: CASSLERTSGGSTDTQYF.

V is TRBV29-1 and J is TRBJ1-1; a possible D gene is TRBD1 (5 bases). CDR1 SQVTM and CDR2 ANQGSEA come from the germline V gene. V was shortened by 3 bases and J by 0 bases, with 14 bases between the two germline ends. The CDR3 is 15 amino acids. Here the CDR3 reads CSVEPGEGVNTEAFF. The CDR3 region has the DNA TGCAGCGTTGAGCCGGGGGAAGGCGTGAACACTGAAGCTTTCTTT.

V and J are TRBV18 and TRBJ1-1, with 7 bases matching TRBD1. Unmatched junction bases numbered 11, after V lost 3 bases and J lost 4 bases. Germline assignment: CDR1 KGHSH and CDR2 LQKENI. The CDR3 is 16 amino acids. The CDR3 is CASSPQGGHGGTEAFF. The CDR3 DNA reads TGTGCCAGCTCACCTCAGGGGGGACATGGGGGCACTGAAGCTTTCTTT.

This clone was found once. V gene TRBV5-4 combines with J gene TRBJ2-3, with D possibly matching TRBD2 (6 bases). Germline V gene lookup returns CDR1 SGHNT and CDR2 YYREEE (reference sequence). V lost 6 bases to trimming and J lost 3 bases, with 17 bases between them. CDR3 length equals 15 residues. The CDR3, as DNA: TGTGCCAGCAACTGGGGGGTAGGGGCAACAGATACGCAGTATTTT. Protein sequence: CASNWGVGATDTQYF.

This clone was seen once. This chain connects TRBV2 to TRBJ1-3; 7 bases are shared with TRBD1. The J segment lost 0 bases and the V segment lost 3 bases, leaving 8 bases of the junction unmatched. CDR1 and CDR2 (germline): SNHLY, FYNNEI. The length of the CDR3 is 17 residues. CDR3 region: CASSDTYRGLSGNTIYF. The CDR3 region has the DNA TGTGCCAGCAGTGATACGTACAGGGGCCTCTCTGGAAACACCATATATTTT.

CDR3 nucleotides: TGCAGTGTTACTGAGGGGACTAGCGGGGCCTACGAGCAGTACTTC. Protein sequence: CSVTEGTSGAYEQYF. The V gene is TRBV20-1, the J gene TRBJ2-7, with TRBD2 matching 13 bases. The CDR3 has 15 residues. Germline values: CDR1 DFQATT, CDR2 SNEGSKA (reference sequence). V shed 7 bases and J 2 bases; nucleotides not matched to a gene: 8.

The V gene is TRBV5-1, the J gene TRBJ2-1; possible D gene TRBD2, 6 bases. Germline V gives CDR1 SGHRS, CDR2 YFSETQ. V dropped 0 bases and J dropped 5 bases, with 12 bases sitting between them. The CDR3 runs 15 residues. The CDR3 reads CASSLDGGTHNEQFF. In DNA form, the CDR3 reads TGCGCCAGCAGCTTGGACGGAGGGACCCACAATGAGCAGTTCTTC. Looking up the rest from reference TRBV5-1 and TRBJ2-1 gives the full variable domain: KAGVTQTPRYLIKTRGQQVTLSCSPISGHRSVSWYQQTPGQGLQFLFEYFSETQRNKGNFPGRFSGRQFSNSRSEMNVSTLELGDSALYLCASSLDGGTHNEQFFGPGTRLTVL.

The chain uses TRBV6-2 or TRBV6-3 and TRBJ2-7; 8 bases are a match to TRBD1. Germline V gene data show CDR1 as MNHEY and CDR2 as SVGEGT. Losses at the gene ends were 3 bases for V and 2 bases for J; bases not matched to a gene: 9. The CDR3 contains 16 residues. The CDR3 nucleotides are TGTGCCAGCAGTTATGGGACAGGTACGATAACCTACGAGCAGTACTTC. This codes for CASSYGTGTITYEQYF.

The CDR3 reads CASSRALVNEQFF. CDR3 nucleotides: TGCGCCAGCAGCCGAGCTCTCGTGAATGAGCAGTTCTTC. This chain links TRBV4-1 with TRBJ2-1, with no clear D. With 4 bases removed from V and 7 bases from J, the gap between germline ends came to 11 bases. Germline loops: CDR1 MGHRA, CDR2 YSYEKL. The length of the CDR3 is 13 residues.

CDR3 in DNA: TGTGCCAGCAGCTCGGCACAGGGGGCCCCTGGGGCCAACGTCCTGACTTTC. Protein sequence: CASSSAQGAPGANVLTF. The rearrangement joins TRBV11-2 to TRBJ2-6, with 9 bases that match TRBD1. Per germline, CDR1 SGHAT and CDR2 FQNNGV. Germline trimming cut 4 bases from V and 2 bases from J; bases unmatched to any gene: 6. The CDR3 sequence is 17 residues long.

This chain joins TRBV18 and TRBJ2-7, with TRBD1 as a possible D gene (6 bases). V was trimmed by 5 bases and J by 2 bases, leaving 16 bases between them. The germline gives CDR1 KGHSH, CDR2 LQKENI. This CDR3 region has 15 residues. The CDR3 region is CASSNAHGTTYEQYV. CDR3 in DNA: TGTGCCAGCTCAAACGCCCACGGGACAACCTACGAGCAGTACGTC.

J is TRBJ2-1 and V is TRBV29-1; 10 bases are a match to TRBD2. The CDR3 has 13 residues. Trimming cost V 3 bases and J 8 bases; bases outside gene matches: 4. Germline assignment: CDR1 SQVTM and CDR2 ANQGSEA. CDR3: CSVDTSGNHEQFF. Here the CDR3 DNA reads TGCAGCGTTGACACTAGCGGGAACCATGAGCAGTTCTTC.